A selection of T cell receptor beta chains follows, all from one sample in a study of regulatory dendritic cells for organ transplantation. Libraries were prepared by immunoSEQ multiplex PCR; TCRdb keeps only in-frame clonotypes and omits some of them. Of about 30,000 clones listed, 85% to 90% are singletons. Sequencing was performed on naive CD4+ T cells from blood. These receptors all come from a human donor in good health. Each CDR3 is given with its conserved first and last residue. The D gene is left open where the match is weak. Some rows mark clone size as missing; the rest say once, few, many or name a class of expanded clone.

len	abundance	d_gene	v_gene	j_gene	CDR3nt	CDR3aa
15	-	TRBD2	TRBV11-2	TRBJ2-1	TGTGCCAGCAGCCAAGGACTAGCGGAAATCAATGAGCAGTTCTTC	CASSQGLAEINEQFF
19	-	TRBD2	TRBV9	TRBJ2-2	TGTGCCAGCAGCGACCATTGGTCTAGCGGGGGCCAAAACACCGGGGAGCTGTTTTTT	CASSDHWSSGGQNTGELFF
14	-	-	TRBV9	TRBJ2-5	TGTGCCAGCAGCGTAGAGGGGCCGGGGGAGACCCAGTACTTC	CASSVEGPGETQYF
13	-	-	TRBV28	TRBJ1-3	TGTGCCAGCAGACTTCCCTCTGGAAACACCATATATTTT	CASRLPSGNTIYF
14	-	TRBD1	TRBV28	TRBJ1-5	TGTGCCAGCAGGCGAACAGGGGGCACTCAGCCCCAGCATTTT	CASRRTGGTQPQHF
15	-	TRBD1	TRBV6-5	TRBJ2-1	TGTGCCAGCAGCCCCGACAGGGGCTTGTACAATGAGCAGTTCTTC	CASSPDRGLYNEQFF
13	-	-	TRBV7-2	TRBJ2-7	TGTGCCAGCAGCTTAGATTCGTCCGACGAGCAGTACTTC	CASSLDSSDEQYF
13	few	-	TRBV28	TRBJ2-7	TGTGCCAGCAGTTTGTCGAGAAGCGGAGAGCAGTACTTC	CASSLSRSGEQYF
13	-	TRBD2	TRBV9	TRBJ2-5	TGTGCCAGCAGCGTAAGAGGGGAGGGGACCCAGTACTTC	CASSVRGEGTQYF
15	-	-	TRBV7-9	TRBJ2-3	TGTGCCAGCAGCTTAGCGGTAGCCGGCACAGATACGCAGTATTTT	CASSLAVAGTDTQYF
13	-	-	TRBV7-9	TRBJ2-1	TGTGCCAGCAGCGCGCGACCTAGCAGTGAGCAGTTCTTC	CASSARPSSEQFF
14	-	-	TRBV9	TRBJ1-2	TGTGCCAGCAGCGTAGAAACAGCGGATTATGGCTACACCTTC	CASSVETADYGYTF
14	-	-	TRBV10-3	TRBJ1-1	TGTGCCATCAGTGAGTTGGGAGGGGTCACTGAAGCTTTCTTT	CAISELGGVTEAFF
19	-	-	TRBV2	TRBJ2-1	TGTGCCAGCAGTCAAATCACAATTTACGGGACGCCCTCCTACAATGAGCAGTTCTTC	CASSQITIYGTPSYNEQFF
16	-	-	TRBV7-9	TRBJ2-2	TGTGCCAGCAGCTTTTTTCTGACTGGGAACACCGGGGAGCTGTTTTTT	CASSFFLTGNTGELFF
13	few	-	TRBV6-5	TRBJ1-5	TGTGCCAGCAGTTACTCGAGGGCACAGCCCCAGCATTTT	CASSYSRAQPQHF
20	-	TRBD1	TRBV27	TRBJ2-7	TGTGCCAGCAGTTTCCCCTTGTGGGGACAGGGGGGTGAGGGACCCTACGAGCAGTACTTC	CASSFPLWGQGGEGPYEQYF
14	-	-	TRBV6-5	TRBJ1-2	TGTGCCAGCAGTCCTCATAACAGCTACCGGGGCTACACCTTC	CASSPHNSYRGYTF
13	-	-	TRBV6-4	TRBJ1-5	TGTGCCAGCAGCGTAGATCCGGGCCATCCCCAGCATTTT	CASSVDPGHPQHF
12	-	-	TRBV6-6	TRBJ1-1	TGTGCCAGCACCCACCGGTCCACTGAAGCTTTCTTT	CASTHRSTEAFF
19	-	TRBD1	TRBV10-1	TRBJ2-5	TGCGCCAGCAGTGAGGTGACAGGGGGACCCAAAGACTTCCAAGAGACCCAGTACTTC	CASSEVTGGPKDFQETQYF
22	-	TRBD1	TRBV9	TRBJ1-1	TGTGCCCAGCAGCCTGGCCCGGGACAGGGGGTGTCTCGGGCTAAGGGGCGCACTGAAGCTTTCTTT	CAQQPGPGQGVSRAKGRTEAFF
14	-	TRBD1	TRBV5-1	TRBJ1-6	TGCGCCAGCAGCTTGGACAGGGGTGATTCACCCCTCCACTTT	CASSLDRGDSPLHF
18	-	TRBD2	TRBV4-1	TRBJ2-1	TGCGCCAGCAGCCAATTTTCTTATAGCGGGGGGGCAGACAATGAGCAGTTCTTC	CASSQFSYSGGADNEQFF
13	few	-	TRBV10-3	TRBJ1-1	TGTGCCATCAGTGGGGGAGAGAACACTGAAGCTTTCTTT	CAISGGENTEAFF
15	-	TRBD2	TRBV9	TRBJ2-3	TGTGCCAGCAGTGGTAGCGGGGGGGCCAGGGATACGCAGTATTTT	CASSGSGGARDTQYF
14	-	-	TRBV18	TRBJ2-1	TGTGCCAGCTCACCCGTGGGAGGGGGGGGTGAGCAGTTCTTC	CASSPVGGGGEQFF
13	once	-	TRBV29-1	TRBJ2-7	TGCAGCGTTGGGGGCAGGTATAGCTACGAGCAGTACTTC	CSVGGRYSYEQYF
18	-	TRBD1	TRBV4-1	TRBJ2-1	TGCGCCAGCAGCCAAGTCGTGATCCGGGACAGGGGGCTCGGTGAGCAGTTCTTC	CASSQVVIRDRGLGEQFF
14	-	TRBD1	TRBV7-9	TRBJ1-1	TGTGCCAGCAGCATACAGGGGTATAGCACTGAAGCTTTCTTT	CASSIQGYSTEAFF
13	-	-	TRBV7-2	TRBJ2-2	TGTGCCAGCAGCCTACGCTCAAGCGGGGAGCTGTTTTTT	CASSLRSSGELFF
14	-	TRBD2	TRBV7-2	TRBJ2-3	TGTGCCACTTCGACTAGCGGGGGCACAGATACGCAGTATTTT	CATSTSGGTDTQYF
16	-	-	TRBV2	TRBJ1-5	TGTGCCAGCAGTGAAGGGGAAGGGGGATACAATCAGCCCCAGCATTTT	CASSEGEGGYNQPQHF
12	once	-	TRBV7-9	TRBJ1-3	TGTGCCAGCAGCTTAACTGGAAACACCATATATTTT	CASSLTGNTIYF